The sequence of this T cell receptor (beta chain) was determined in a study of T cells in localized non-small cell lung cancer. General observations from the study: Uninvolved adjacent lung, not tumor, had the highest T cell clonality.

Assay used: immunoSEQ multiplex PCR; TCRdb lists only in-frame clones, some missing. The data show about 21,000 clones, approximately 88% seen once. CDR3 size: 17 residues. The V gene's germline CDR1 is LGHNA and CDR2 YNFKEQ. The V segment lost 5 bases and the J segment 5 bases; nucleotides outside the gene matches: 14. In its sample, this clone was seen once. Its antigen remains unknown. The V and J genes are TRBV4-2 and TRBJ2-1, with 8 bases lining up with TRBD2. The starting material was peripheral blood mononuclear cells, obtained before any cancer treatment. The receptor was isolated from a male donor aged 60 or over with stage II lung adenocarcinoma. Here the CDR3 DNA reads TGTGCCAGCAGCAGGTCCTGGGGAGCGGGAGTGAACAATGAGCAGTTCTTC. Protein sequence: CASSRSWGAGVNNEQFF.